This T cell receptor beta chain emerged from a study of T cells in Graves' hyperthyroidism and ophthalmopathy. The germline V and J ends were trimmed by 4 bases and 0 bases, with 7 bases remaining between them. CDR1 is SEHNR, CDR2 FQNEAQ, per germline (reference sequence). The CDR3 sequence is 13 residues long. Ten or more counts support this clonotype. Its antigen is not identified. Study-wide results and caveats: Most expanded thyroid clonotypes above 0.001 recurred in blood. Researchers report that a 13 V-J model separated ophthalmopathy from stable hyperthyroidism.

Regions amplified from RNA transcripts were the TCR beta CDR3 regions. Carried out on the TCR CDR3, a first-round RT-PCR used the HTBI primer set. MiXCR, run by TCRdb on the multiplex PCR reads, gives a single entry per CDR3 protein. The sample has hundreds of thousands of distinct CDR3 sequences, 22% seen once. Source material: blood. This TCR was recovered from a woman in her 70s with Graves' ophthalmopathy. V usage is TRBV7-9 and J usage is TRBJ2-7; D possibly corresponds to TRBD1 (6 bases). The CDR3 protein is CASSSDSSYEQYF. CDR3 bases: TGTGCCAGCAGCTCGGACAGCTCCTACGAGCAGTACTTC.